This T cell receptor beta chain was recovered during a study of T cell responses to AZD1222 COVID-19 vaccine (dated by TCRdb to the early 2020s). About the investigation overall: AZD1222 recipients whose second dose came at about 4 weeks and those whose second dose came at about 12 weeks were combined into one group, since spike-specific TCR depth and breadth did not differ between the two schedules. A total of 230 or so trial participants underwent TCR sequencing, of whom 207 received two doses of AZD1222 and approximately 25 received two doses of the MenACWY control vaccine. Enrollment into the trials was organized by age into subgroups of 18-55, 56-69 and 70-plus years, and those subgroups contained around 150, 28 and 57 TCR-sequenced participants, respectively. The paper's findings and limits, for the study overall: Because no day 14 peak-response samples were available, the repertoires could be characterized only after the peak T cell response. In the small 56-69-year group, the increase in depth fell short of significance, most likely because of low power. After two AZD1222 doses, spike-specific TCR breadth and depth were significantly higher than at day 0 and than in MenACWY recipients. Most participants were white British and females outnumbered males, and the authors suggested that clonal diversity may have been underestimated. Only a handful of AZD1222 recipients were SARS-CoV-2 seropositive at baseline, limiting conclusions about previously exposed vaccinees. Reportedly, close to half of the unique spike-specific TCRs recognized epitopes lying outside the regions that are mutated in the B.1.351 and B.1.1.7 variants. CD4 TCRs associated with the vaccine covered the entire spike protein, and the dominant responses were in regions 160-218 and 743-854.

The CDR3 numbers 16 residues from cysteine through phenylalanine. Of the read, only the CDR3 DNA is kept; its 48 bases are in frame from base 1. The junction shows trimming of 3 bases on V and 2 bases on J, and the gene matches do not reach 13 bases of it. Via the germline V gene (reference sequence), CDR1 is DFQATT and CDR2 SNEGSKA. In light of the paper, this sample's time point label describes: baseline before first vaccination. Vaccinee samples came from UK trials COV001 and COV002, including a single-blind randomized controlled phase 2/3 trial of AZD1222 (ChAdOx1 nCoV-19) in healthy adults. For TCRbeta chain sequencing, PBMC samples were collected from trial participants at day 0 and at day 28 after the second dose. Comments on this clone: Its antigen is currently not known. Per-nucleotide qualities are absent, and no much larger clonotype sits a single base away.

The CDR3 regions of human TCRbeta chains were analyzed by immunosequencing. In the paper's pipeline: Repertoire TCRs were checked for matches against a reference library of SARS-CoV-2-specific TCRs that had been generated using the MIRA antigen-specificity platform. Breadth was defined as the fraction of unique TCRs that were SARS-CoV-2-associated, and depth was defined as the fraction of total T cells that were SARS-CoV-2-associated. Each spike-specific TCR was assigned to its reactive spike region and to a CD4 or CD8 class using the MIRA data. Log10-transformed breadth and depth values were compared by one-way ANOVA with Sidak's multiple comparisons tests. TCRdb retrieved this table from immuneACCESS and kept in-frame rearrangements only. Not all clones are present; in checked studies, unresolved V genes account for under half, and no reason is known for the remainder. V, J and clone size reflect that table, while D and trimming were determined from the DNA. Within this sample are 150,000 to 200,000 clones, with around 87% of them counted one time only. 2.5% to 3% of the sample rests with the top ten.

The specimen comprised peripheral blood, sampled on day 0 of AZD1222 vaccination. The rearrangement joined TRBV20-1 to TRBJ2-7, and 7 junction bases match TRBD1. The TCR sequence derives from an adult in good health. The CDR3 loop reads CSASGAPKQGAYEQYF. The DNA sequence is TGCAGTGCTAGTGGGGCGCCGAAGCAGGGGGCCTACGAGCAGTACTTC.